These T cell receptor beta chains were read from a single sample in a study of glioma-infiltrating T cells. Using its own MiXCR run on the multiplex PCR reads, TCRdb lists one record per CDR3 protein. The sample yields more than 85,000 distinct CDR3 sequences, 25% to 30% seen once. Sequencing was performed on glioma tissue, nonneoplastic brain tissue, or PBMCs (not recorded which). These TCRs come from a human donor with low-grade glioma or glioblastoma, undergoing nonglioma brain surgery, or in good health (not recorded which). Each CDR3 is given with its conserved first and last residue. Fields, in order: D gene, clone size, V gene, J gene, CDR3 DNA, CDR3 protein. D genes are given only for firm matches. Rows give clone size only sometimes, using once, few, many, or a class for an expanded clone.

-	few	TRBV29-1	TRBJ1-2	TGCAGCGCCAGATCGGATAACTATGGCTACACCTTC	CSARSDNYGYTF
TRBD2	-	TRBV28	TRBJ2-1	TGTGCCAGCAGTTTTCCGGCGGGAGCATCCTACAATGAGCAGTTCTTC	CASSFPAGASYNEQFF
-	many	TRBV11-2	TRBJ2-5	TGTGCCAGCAGCTTAGATCCTGGCACACAAGAGACCCAGTACTTC	CASSLDPGTQETQYF
TRBD1	many	TRBV7-9	TRBJ1-6	TGTGCCAGCAGCTCTAGAGCCAAGACAGGGGTACCCTATTCACCCCTCCACTTT	CASSSRAKTGVPYSPLHF
-	-	TRBV7-9	TRBJ1-1	TGTGCCAGCAGCTCAGGGTCTGGGTACACTGAAGCTTTCTTT	CASSSGSGYTEAFF
TRBD1	many	TRBV20-1	TRBJ2-1	TGCAGTGCTAGAGACAACAGGGGTGGGACCTACAATGAGCAGTTCTTC	CSARDNRGGTYNEQFF
TRBD2	-	TRBV10-3	TRBJ2-2	TGTGCCATCGGAACTAGCGGGAGTACACACACCGGGGAGCTGTTTTTT	CAIGTSGSTHTGELFF
-	many	TRBV6-2/TRBV6-3	TRBJ2-5	TGTGCCAGCAGTTGGACGGGGGTCCAAGAGACCCAGTACTTC	CASSWTGVQETQYF
-	few	TRBV29-1	TRBJ2-3	TGCAGCGTTGAAGACCATGGTTGGGTAGCAGATACGCAGTATTTT	CSVEDHGWVADTQYF
TRBD1	few	TRBV19	TRBJ1-2	TGTGCCAGTAGGTTCGGGACAGCGAACTATGGCTACACCTTC	CASRFGTANYGYTF
-	many	TRBV29-1	TRBJ1-5	TGCAGCGTGCGGACGCCCGGAGGCAATCAGCCCCAGCATTTT	CSVRTPGGNQPQHF
-	few	TRBV5-1	TRBJ1-5	TGCGCCAGCAGCTTGGCCAACCCGCGGGATCAGCCCCAGCATTTT	CASSLANPRDQPQHF
-	-	TRBV3-1	TRBJ2-7	TGTGCCAGCAGCCCCCGTTCCCCGGGGGCATCCTACGAGCAGTACTTC	CASSPRSPGASYEQYF
-	many	TRBV6-5	TRBJ1-2	TGTGCCAGCAGTTACAAGGGGGACTATGGCTACACCTTC	CASSYKGDYGYTF
-	many	TRBV18	TRBJ2-1	TGTGCCAGCTCACCGGACGGACCCTCCGGTGCCTATGAGCAGTTCTTC	CASSPDGPSGAYEQFF
-	many	TRBV6-1	TRBJ1-5	TGTGCCAGCAGTTCGGGTTTGGCCCAGCATTTT	CASSSGLAQHF
-	-	TRBV4-1	TRBJ1-1	TGCGCCAGCAGCCTACGCCCCGAGGCAGGAATGAACACTGAAGCTTTCTTT	CASSLRPEAGMNTEAFF